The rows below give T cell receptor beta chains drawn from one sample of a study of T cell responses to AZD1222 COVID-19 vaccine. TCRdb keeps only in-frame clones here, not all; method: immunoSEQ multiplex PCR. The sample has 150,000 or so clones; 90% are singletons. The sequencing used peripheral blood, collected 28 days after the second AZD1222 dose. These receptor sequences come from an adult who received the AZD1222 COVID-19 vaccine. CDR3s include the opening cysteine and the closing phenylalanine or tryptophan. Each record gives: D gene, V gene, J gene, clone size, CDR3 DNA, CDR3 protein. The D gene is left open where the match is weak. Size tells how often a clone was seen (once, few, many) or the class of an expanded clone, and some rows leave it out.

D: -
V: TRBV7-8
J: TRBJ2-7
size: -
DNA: TGTGCCAGCAGCTTAGGAGGCGCCCGAACTCATGAGCAGTACTTC
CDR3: CASSLGGARTHEQYF

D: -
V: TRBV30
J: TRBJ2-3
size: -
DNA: TGTGCCTGGCTGACGCTTGACTCCCCGAATACGCAGTATTTT
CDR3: CAWLTLDSPNTQYF

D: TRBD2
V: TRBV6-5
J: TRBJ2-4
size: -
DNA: TGTGCCAGCAGTTACAGCCTAGCGGTAGCCAAAAACATTCAGTACTTC
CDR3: CASSYSLAVAKNIQYF

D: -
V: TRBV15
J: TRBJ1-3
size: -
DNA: TGTGCCACCAGCAGAGATCTCGAGGGCCCTGGAAACACCATATATTTT
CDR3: CATSRDLEGPGNTIYF

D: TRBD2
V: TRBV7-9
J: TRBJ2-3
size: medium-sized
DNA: TGTGCCAGCAGCTTATTTCCCCGACTAGCGGGGGCCACAGATACGCAGTATTTT
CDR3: CASSLFPRLAGATDTQYF

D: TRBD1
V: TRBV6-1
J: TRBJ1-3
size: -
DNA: TGTGCCAGCAGTAAAGCCGGGACAGGGGAGCGAAACACCATATATTTT
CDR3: CASSKAGTGERNTIYF

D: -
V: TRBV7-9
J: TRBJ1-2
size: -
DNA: TGTGCCAGCAGCTTCGGGACACCTGGCTACACCTTC
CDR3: CASSFGTPGYTF

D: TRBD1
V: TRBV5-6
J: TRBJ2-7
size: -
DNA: TGTGCCAGCAGCCCCGGACAGGGTAATATCTACGAGCAGTACTTC
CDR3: CASSPGQGNIYEQYF

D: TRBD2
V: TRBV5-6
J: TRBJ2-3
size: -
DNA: TGTGCCAGCAGCAAAGCCCCTGGGCTAGCGGGCGGCACAGATACGCAGTATTTT
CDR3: CASSKAPGLAGGTDTQYF

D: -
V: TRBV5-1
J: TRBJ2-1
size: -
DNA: TGCGCCAGCAGCTGGGGAGAAGAGCAGTTCTTC
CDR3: CASSWGEEQFF

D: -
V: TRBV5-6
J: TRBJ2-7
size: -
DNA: TGTGCCAGCAGCCCCGGGTACGGCTACGAGCAGTACTTC
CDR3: CASSPGYGYEQYF

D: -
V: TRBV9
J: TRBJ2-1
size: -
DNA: TGTGCCAGCAGCCCCTCCCTGGGGGAGGACTACAATGAGCAGTTCTTC
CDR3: CASSPSLGEDYNEQFF

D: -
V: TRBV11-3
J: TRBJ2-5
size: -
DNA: TGTGCCAGCAGCTTGGTACGTGAAGAGACCCAGTACTTC
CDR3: CASSLVREETQYF

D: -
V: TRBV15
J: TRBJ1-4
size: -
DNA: TGTGCCACCAGCAGAGACATATCGAGTGAAAAACTGTTTTTT
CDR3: CATSRDISSEKLFF

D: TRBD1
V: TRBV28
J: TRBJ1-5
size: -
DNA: TGTGCCAGCAGGAAACGACAGGGATATTACCCCCAGCATTTT
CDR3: CASRKRQGYYPQHF

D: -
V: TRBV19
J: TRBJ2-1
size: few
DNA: TGTGCCAGTAGTACGAGGAATTACAATGAGCAGTTCTTC
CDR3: CASSTRNYNEQFF

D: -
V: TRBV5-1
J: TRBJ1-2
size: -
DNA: TGCGCCAGCAGCTTCACAGCTGACTATGGCTACACCTTC
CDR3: CASSFTADYGYTF

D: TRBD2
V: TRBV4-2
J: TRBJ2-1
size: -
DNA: TGTGCCAGCAGCCAAGAGGGCGCTAGCGGGAGTAACGAGCAGTTCTTC
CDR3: CASSQEGASGSNEQFF

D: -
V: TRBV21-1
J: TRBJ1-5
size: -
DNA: TGTGCCAGCAGCAAAGGCATTGCAGGGGGTTTACCTAAGGGGAGGAGGGGTGGCAATCAGCCCCAGCATTTT
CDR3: CASSKGIAGGLPKGRRGGNQPQHF

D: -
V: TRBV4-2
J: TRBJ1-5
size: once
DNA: TGTGCCAGCAGCCTGGCGGACGGTAACAATCAGCCCCAGCATTTT
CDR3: CASSLADGNNQPQHF

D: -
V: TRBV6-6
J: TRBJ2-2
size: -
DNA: TGTGCCAGCAGTTACTCAATAGCGAACACCGGGGAGCTGTTTTTT
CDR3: CASSYSIANTGELFF

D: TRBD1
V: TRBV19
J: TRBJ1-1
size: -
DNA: TGTGCCAGTAGAGGACAGGGGGTGACTGAAGCTTTCTTT
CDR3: CASRGQGVTEAFF

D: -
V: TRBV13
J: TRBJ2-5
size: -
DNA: TGTGCCAGCAGCGGTGGTCCTCAGCTCCGGGAGACCCAGTACTTC
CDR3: CASSGGPQLRETQYF

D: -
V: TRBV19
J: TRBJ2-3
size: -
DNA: TGTGCCAGTAGTTCGACGACAGATACGCAGTATTTT
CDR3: CASSSTTDTQYF

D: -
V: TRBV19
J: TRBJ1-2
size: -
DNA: TGTGCCAGTACTTTAAGGGACCCTTATGGCTACACCTTC
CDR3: CASTLRDPYGYTF

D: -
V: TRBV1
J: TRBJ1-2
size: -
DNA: TGCACCAGCAGCCAAGACAGTCCTCGCTACACCTTC
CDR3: CTSSQDSPRYTF

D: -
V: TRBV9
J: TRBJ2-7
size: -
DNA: TGTGCCAGCAGCGTAACAGGGTCCTCCTACGAGCAGTACTTC
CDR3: CASSVTGSSYEQYF

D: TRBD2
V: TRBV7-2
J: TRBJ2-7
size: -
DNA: TGTGCCAGCAGCCCCTACGGGGGGGAGAAGTACTTC
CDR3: CASSPYGGEKYF

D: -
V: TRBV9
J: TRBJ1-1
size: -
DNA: TGTGCCAGCAGCGTAGAAGGGGGTAGGGTTGGCACTGAAGCTTTCTTT
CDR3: CASSVEGGRVGTEAFF

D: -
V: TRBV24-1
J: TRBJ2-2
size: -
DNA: TGTGCCACCAGTGACCCCGGGGTTGAGTACACCGGGGAGCTGTTTTTT
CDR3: CATSDPGVEYTGELFF

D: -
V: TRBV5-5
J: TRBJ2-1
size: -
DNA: TGTGCCAGCAGCTTCGGCGACGGAACCTACAATGAGCAGTTCTTC
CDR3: CASSFGDGTYNEQFF

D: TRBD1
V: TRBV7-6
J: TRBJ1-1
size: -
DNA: TGTGCCAGCAGCTTAGGTACAGGGGGGGTCACTGAAGCTTTCTTT
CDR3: CASSLGTGGVTEAFF

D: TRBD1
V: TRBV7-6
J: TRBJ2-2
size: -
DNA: TGTGCCAGCAGCTTAGTGTCCCCCAGGGGGCGGACCGGGGAGCTGTTTTTT
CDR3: CASSLVSPRGRTGELFF